The subject of this entry is one T cell receptor beta chain. The antigen is not known. Trimming took off 3 bases at V and 8 bases at J, with 22 bases between the two ends. The germline V gene encodes CDR1 SGHTA and CDR2 FQGTGA. The CDR3 spans 16 residues. This sample is drawn from a study of shared clonotypes between healthy human individuals. Study summary: In total, the donors were a couple of women and a few men aged 18 to 49. Used for every donor were three CD4 naive, three CD4 memory, two CD8 naive and one CD8 memory plate.

Per sorted-subset replicate PCR, input was around 220 ng DNA, representing tens of thousands of T cell genomes. Sequenced by immunoSEQ multiplex PCR; TCRdb stores in-frame clones only, minus some. In the table there are 600,000 to 700,000 clones, around four fifths of which are singletons. Findings of the study overall: Researchers sampled only blood; tissue repertoires likely differ.

This receptor was obtained from a woman in her 30s in good health. The sample consisted of memory CD4+ T cells sorted from blood. Subset specified: CD45RA-negative fraction. The chain couples TRBV7-3 to TRBJ1-1; possibly TRBD1 for D (5 bases). The CDR3 loop reads CASSLIHPPPSGEAFF. The CDR3 DNA follows: TGTGCCAGCAGCTTGATCCATCCTCCCCCTTCAGGGGAAGCTTTCTTT.